These 32 T cell receptor beta chains originate from one sample sequenced in a study of long-term antiretroviral therapy in people with HIV. Samples were assayed with immunoSEQ v3.0 at survey level. Sequencing was performed with immunoSEQ multiplex PCR; in TCRdb, only in-frame clones are kept and a portion is missing. The sample includes some 30,000 clones, 95% to 98% of them seen just once. Material: unsorted PBMCs, obtained 7.6 years after starting antiretroviral therapy. The receptors originated from a man aged 25-45 years with HIV.

The rearrangement links TRBV19 to TRBJ2-3, with TRBD2 as a possible D gene (6 bases). V lost 5 bases and J 5 bases, leaving 11 bases between the germline ends. Germline CDR1 LNHDA, CDR2 SQIVND (reference sequence). The length of the CDR3 is 13 residues. The CDR3 region is CASSGGWEDTQYF. Here the CDR3 DNA reads TGTGCCAGTAGTGGGGGGTGGGAAGATACGCAGTATTTT.

V and J are TRBV29-1 and TRBJ1-2; 7 positions agree with TRBD1. Germline lookup yields CDR1 SQVTM and CDR2 ANQGSEA. This CDR3 spans 15 amino acids. V shed 6 bases, J shed 2 bases, and the junction held 12 bases outside the gene matches. The CDR3 bases are TGCAGCGTCGGGACATGGGGACAGCAAAACTATGGCTACACCTTC. It yields the protein CSVGTWGQQNYGYTF.

This clone came up once. The CDR3 nucleotides are TGTGCCAGCAGTGACGGGAAAGGACGGGAGTTCTTC. This gives the protein CASSDGKGREFF. This rearrangement joins TRBV25-1 to TRBJ2-1; D perhaps matches TRBD2 (5 bases). CDR3 length equals 12 residues. From germline, CDR1 is MGHDK and CDR2 SYGVNS. V was pared by 3 bases and J by 14 bases, with 14 bases between.

The CDR3 sequence is CASSQQTSGIGTDTQYF. DNA of the CDR3: TGTGCCAGCAGCCAGCAGACTAGCGGGATAGGGACAGATACGCAGTATTTT. The gene calls are TRBV4-2 and TRBJ2-3, with 11 nucleotides matching TRBD2. The CDR3 runs 17 residues. Per the germline V gene, CDR1 is LGHNA and CDR2 is YNFKEQ. J gave up 3 bases and V 3 bases, and 8 bases lay outside the gene matches.

The chain has TRBV25-1 and TRBJ1-1; no firm D call. The CDR3 totals 12 residues. Germline V gene sequence: CDR1 MGHDK, CDR2 SYGVNS. Trimming took off 10 bases at V and 8 bases at J, with 17 bases between the two ends. This chain's CDR3 is CATAQRAGEAFF. The DNA of the CDR3 is TGTGCCACTGCACAGCGGGCAGGAGAAGCTTTCTTT.

V and J are TRBV15 and TRBJ1-2; possibly TRBD1 for D (5 bases). This CDR3 has 15 amino acids. Germline loops: CDR1 LNHNV, CDR2 YYDKDF (reference sequence). V was pared by 5 bases and J by 4 bases, with 17 bases between. The CDR3 here is CATSRLGNRFYGYTF. The CDR3 DNA reads TGTGCCACCAGCCGACTGGGGAACAGGTTCTATGGCTACACCTTC. The complete variable domain, with remaining parts taken from reference TRBV15 and TRBJ1-2, reads DAMVIQNPRYQVTQFGKPVTLSCSQTLNHNVMYWYQQKSSQAPKLLFHYYDKDFNNEADTPDNFQSRRPNTSFCFLDIRSPGLGDTAMYLCATSRLGNRFYGYTFGSGTRLTVV.

The chain recombines TRBV10-3 with TRBJ2-5; 10 bases are a match to TRBD2. The J segment lost 5 bases and the V segment lost 5 bases, leaving 5 bases of the junction unmatched. Germline CDR1 reads ENHRY; CDR2 reads SYGVKD. The CDR3 consists of 14 residues. The CDR3 DNA follows: TGTGCCATCAGTCGGACTAGCGGTGGGGAGACCCAGTACTTC. It yields the protein CAISRTSGGETQYF.

The gene calls are TRBV7-2 and TRBJ2-7; TRBD1 agrees at 7 bases. This CDR3 has 12 residues. The V segment lost 5 bases and the J segment 6 bases; nucleotides outside the gene matches: 4. From germline, CDR1 is SGHTA and CDR2 FQGNSA. The CDR3 is CASSTQGVEQYF. As DNA, the CDR3 is TGTGCCAGCAGCACCCAGGGGGTCGAGCAGTACTTC.

V usage is TRBV10-3 and J usage is TRBJ2-7, with 10 bases identical to TRBD1. Germline V gene lookup returns CDR1 ENHRY and CDR2 SYGVKD. V lost 6 bases to trimming and J lost 6 bases; unmatched junction nucleotides: 20. This CDR3 is 18 amino acids long. CDR3 nucleotide sequence: TGTGCCATCAGGAGTACGGTTGGGGGTGGACAGGGGGTAGGCGAGCAGTACTTC. Translation: CAIRSTVGGGQGVGEQYF.

The chain links TRBV27 to TRBJ1-1; D is perhaps TRBD1 (6 bases). The CDR3 runs 15 residues. V shed 6 bases and J shed 3 bases, with 17 bases lying between them. Germline V CDR1 and CDR2: MNHEY, SMNVEV (reference sequence). In DNA, the CDR3 is TGTGCCAGCAGCACGTGGGCAGGGGAGTACACTGAAGCTTTCTTT. This encodes CASSTWAGEYTEAFF.

The genes are TRBV5-1 and TRBJ2-7, with D maybe TRBD1 (5 bases). Germline CDR1 and CDR2: SGHRS and YFSETQ. The CDR3 is 15 residues long. V was shortened by 5 bases and J by 0 bases, with 15 bases between the two germline ends. In DNA, the CDR3 is TGCGCCAGCAGTCACGACAGAAGAAGCTCCTACGAGCAGTACTTC. Its protein is CASSHDRRSSYEQYF.

The chain joins TRBV29-1 to TRBJ2-3, with TRBD2 as a possible D gene (6 bases). The CDR3 is made up of 14 amino acids. Per germline, CDR1 SQVTM and CDR2 ANQGSEA. V lost 5 bases and J lost 1, with 13 bases in between. CDR3 DNA: TGCAGCGTTACCCCAACGGGAGGCACAGATACGCAGTATTTT. This encodes CSVTPTGGTDTQYF.

The chain couples TRBV5-5 to TRBJ1-4, with 12 positions matching TRBD1. CDR3 size: 17 residues. V was clipped by 2 bases and J by 8 bases; unmatched bases: 10. In germline, CDR1 is SGHKS, CDR2 YYEKEE (reference sequence). CDR3 protein: CASSFGDRGRQEEKLFF. The CDR3 DNA sequence: TGTGCCAGCAGCTTTGGGGACAGGGGGCGCCAGGAGGAAAAACTGTTTTTT.

The genes are TRBV6-5 and TRBJ2-7, with a weak D call TRBD1 (5 bases). Germline V lookup: CDR1 MNHEY, CDR2 SVGAGI. Trimming stripped 1 base from V and 0 bases from J, with 7 bases between. The CDR3 loop spans 14 amino acids. This chain's CDR3 is CASSYFDSSYEQYF. In DNA form, the CDR3 reads TGTGCCAGCAGTTACTTCGACAGCTCCTACGAGCAGTACTTC.

This clone was seen just once. J is TRBJ1-2 and V is TRBV7-2; D possibly corresponds to TRBD1 (5 bases). Trimming removed 0 bases at V and 11 bases at J, with 19 bases between. The CDR3 spans 15 residues. Germline CDR1 reads SGHTA; CDR2 reads FQGNSA. CDR3 residues: CASSLAVPESRGYTF. The CDR3, as DNA: TGTGCCAGCAGCTTAGCTGTACCCGAGTCTAGGGGTTACACCTTC.

V gene TRBV4-2 combines with J gene TRBJ1-2; TRBD1 matches at 7 bases. Germline CDR1 LGHNA, CDR2 YNFKEQ. J gave up 7 bases and V 0 bases, and 8 bases lay outside the gene matches. CDR3 size: 15 residues. CDR3 amino acids: CASSQDRTGGGGYTF. In nucleotides, the CDR3 is TGTGCCAGCAGCCAAGACCGGACAGGTGGGGGTGGCTACACCTTC.

This CDR3 is CASSLEGGTSDYTF. The DNA of the CDR3 is TGTGCCAGCAGCTTAGAAGGAGGGACCTCTGACTACACCTTC. V and J are TRBV7-9 and TRBJ1-2; possible D gene TRBD1, 5 bases. Trimming stripped 1 base from V and 10 bases from J, with 16 bases between. Germline-derived CDR1 and CDR2 are SEHNR and FQNEAQ (reference sequence). This CDR3 comprises 14 residues.

This rearrangement joins TRBV6-5 to TRBJ2-3, with 10 bases lining up with TRBD1. J lost 2 bases, V lost 6 bases, and 5 bases had no gene match. CDR1 and CDR2 from the germline V gene are MNHEY and SVGAGI. The CDR3 consists of 15 residues. The CDR3 nucleotides are TGTGCCAGCAGCGGACAGGGGGGGTCCACAGATACGCAGTATTTT. The encoded protein is CASSGQGGSTDTQYF.

This chain uses TRBV13 with TRBJ2-7, with 7 positions matching TRBD2. With 7 bases clipped from V and 2 bases from J, the junction kept 8 bases outside the gene matches. Germline CDR1 is PRHDT and CDR2 is FYEKMQ (reference sequence). The CDR3 runs to 14 residues. CDR3 protein: CASTQTSSAYEQYF. In DNA, the CDR3 is TGTGCCAGCACCCAGACTAGCTCAGCCTACGAGCAGTACTTC.

The V and J genes are TRBV9 and TRBJ1-4, with no clear D. The CDR3 sequence is 14 residues long. Germline CDR1 reads SGDLS; CDR2 reads YYNGEE. The V end was cut by 0 bases, the J end by 3 bases, with 6 bases between. CDR3 sequence reads: CASSVDGANEKLFF. The CDR3 nucleotides read TGTGCCAGCAGCGTAGATGGAGCTAATGAAAAACTGTTTTTT.

The V call is TRBV7-8, the J call TRBJ2-3, with D unresolved. Germline-derived CDR1 and CDR2 are SGHVS and FQNEAQ. This CDR3 has 12 residues. Trimming took 5 bases from V and 5 from J, leaving 8 bases between them. In DNA, the CDR3 is TGTGCCAGCAGCACCGCCGAAGATACGCAGTATTTT. Protein sequence: CASSTAEDTQYF.

The gene calls are TRBV13 and TRBJ2-1, with 7 nucleotides matching TRBD1. Germline V gene data show CDR1 as PRHDT and CDR2 as FYEKMQ (reference sequence). Losses at the gene ends were 4 bases for V and 2 bases for J; bases not matched to a gene: 5. The CDR3 length is 15 residues. The CDR3 region has the DNA TGTGCCAGCAGCTACGGGACAGACGCCTACAATGAGCAGTTCTTC. Protein sequence: CASSYGTDAYNEQFF. The variable domain in full, with the rest retrieved from reference TRBV13 and TRBJ2-1, is AAGVIQSPRHLIKEKRETATLKCYPIPRHDTVYWYQQGPGQDPQFLISFYEKMQSDKGSIPDRFSAQQFSDYHSELNMSSLELGDSALYFCASSYGTDAYNEQFFGPGTRLTVL.

The chain couples TRBV2 to TRBJ2-2; TRBD1 matches at 7 bases. The CDR3 length is 13 residues. Germline CDR1 and CDR2: SNHLY and FYNNEI. The trim removed 10 bases at V and 4 bases at J, leaving 6 bases unmatched. The CDR3 region has the DNA TGTGCCATCCGACAGGGAATCACCGGGGAGCTGTTTTTT. This translates into CAIRQGITGELFF.

The chain recombines TRBV4-3 with TRBJ2-7; tentatively, D is TRBD1 (6 bases). The CDR3 is made up of 16 amino acids. The germline V and J ends were trimmed by 3 bases and 4 bases, with 19 bases remaining between them. CDR1 and CDR2 (germline): LGHNA, YSLEER. CDR3 region: CASSHQTGKGGYEQYF. The CDR3 nucleotides read TGCGCCAGCAGCCATCAAACAGGGAAGGGCGGATACGAGCAGTACTTC.

The rearrangement uses TRBV6-1 and TRBJ2-2, with 10 bases fitting TRBD2. The germline gives CDR1 MNHNS, CDR2 SASEGT. With V trimmed by 6 bases and J by 4 bases, 5 bases remained unmatched. The CDR3 is made up of 15 amino acids. The CDR3 sequence is CASSVAGGSTGELFF. CDR3 in DNA: TGTGCCAGCAGCGTAGCGGGGGGAAGCACCGGGGAGCTGTTTTTT.

The CDR3 DNA reads as TGTGCCAGCAGCCCTAGCGGGGGGGCAGTGACCCAGTACTTC. Translating gives CASSPSGGAVTQYF. This chain uses TRBV7-9 with TRBJ2-5, with 12 bases identical to TRBD2. V shed 5 bases, J shed 7 bases, and the junction held 5 bases outside the gene matches. Germline CDR1 and CDR2: SEHNR and FQNEAQ (reference sequence). This CDR3 region has 14 residues.

The rearrangement joins TRBV4-2 to TRBJ2-3; D may be TRBD2 (5 bases). The V and J ends lost 4 bases and 3 bases respectively, with 20 bases between them. Germline V lookup: CDR1 LGHNA, CDR2 YNFKEQ. The CDR3 has 17 amino acids. CDR3 nucleotide sequence: TGTGCCAGCAGCCTACGAATGCAGAGGGCGGGTACAGATACGCAGTATTTT. Translation: CASSLRMQRAGTDTQYF.

The rearrangement links TRBV19 to TRBJ2-2; perhaps TRBD1 as D (6 bases). The CDR3 contains 12 residues. Germline V gene lookup returns CDR1 LNHDA and CDR2 SQIVND (reference sequence). Trimming took off 2 bases at V and 13 bases at J, with 11 bases between the two ends. The CDR3 sequence is CASSINRVSLFF. DNA of the CDR3: TGTGCCAGTAGTATAAACAGGGTGTCGCTGTTTTTT.

The chain is built from TRBV5-1 and TRBJ2-2; tentatively, D is TRBD1 or TRBD2 (6 bases each). The CDR3 runs 15 residues. The germline CDR1 and CDR2 sequences are SGHRS and YFSETQ. The V gene lost 0 bases and the J gene lost 4 bases, with 10 bases spanning the gap. CDR3 loop: CASSLGGAVTGELFF. CDR3 bases: TGCGCCAGCAGCTTGGGGGGGGCAGTCACCGGGGAGCTGTTTTTT.

V and J are TRBV9 and TRBJ1-2, with D hard to call. The CDR3 length is 13 residues. Deletions cut 2 bases from V and 2 bases from J, with 7 bases between. Germline V gives CDR1 SGDLS, CDR2 YYNGEE. The CDR3 spells CASSVEGNYGYTF. CDR3 sequence (DNA): TGTGCCAGCAGCGTCGAGGGAAACTATGGCTACACCTTC.

This chain links TRBV2 with TRBJ2-2, with TRBD2 matching 13 bases. Per germline, CDR1 SNHLY and CDR2 FYNNEI. Losses at the gene ends were 5 bases for V and 3 bases for J; bases not matched to a gene: 6. CDR3 length: 17 residues. The CDR3 DNA follows: TGTGCCAGCAGTCTTACTAGCGGGAGGGCCGACACCGGGGAGCTGTTTTTT. Amino acid sequence: CASSLTSGRADTGELFF.

V gene TRBV5-1 combines with J gene TRBJ2-5, with D unclear. The CDR3 consists of 13 residues. Trimming stripped 2 bases from V and 2 bases from J, with 7 bases between. Germline V gene sequence: CDR1 SGHRS, CDR2 YFSETQ. CDR3 loop: CASSFGQQETQYF. Here the CDR3 DNA reads TGCGCCAGCAGCTTTGGGCAGCAAGAGACCCAGTACTTC.